This T cell receptor beta chain was identified in a study of shared clonotypes between healthy human individuals. V lost 6 bases and J lost 8; bases outside the gene matches: 6. Germline CDR1 MNHNS, CDR2 SASEGT. The CDR3 is 13 residues long. Generated by immunoSEQ multiplex PCR, the TCRdb table keeps only in-frame clones and is missing some. The sample holds around 2.5 million clones, over 85% seen once. The specimen sequenced was naive CD4+ T cells from PBMCs. As to subset: CD45RA+ positively selected. The chain is built from TRBV6-1 and TRBJ1-4; 7 bases align to TRBD1. This receptor was identified in a young man in good health. Some clones in this sample may be carry-over from other donors' samples. The CDR3 region is CASRGQEGEKLFF. The CDR3 nucleotides read TGTGCCAGCAGAGGACAGGAGGGGGAAAAACTGTTTTTT.